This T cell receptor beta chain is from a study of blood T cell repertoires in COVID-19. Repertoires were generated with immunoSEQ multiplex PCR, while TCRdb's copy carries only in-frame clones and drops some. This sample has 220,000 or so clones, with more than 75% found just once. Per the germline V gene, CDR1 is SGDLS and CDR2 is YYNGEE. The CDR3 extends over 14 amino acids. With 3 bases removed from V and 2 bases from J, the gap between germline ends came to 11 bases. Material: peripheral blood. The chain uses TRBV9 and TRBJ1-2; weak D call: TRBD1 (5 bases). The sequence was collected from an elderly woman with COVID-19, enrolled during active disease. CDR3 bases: TGTGCCAGCAGCGCCCGCAGGGAAAACTATGGCTACACCTTC. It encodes CASSARRENYGYTF.